Below are 20 T cell receptor beta chains sequenced from a single sample in a study of glioma-infiltrating T cells. Using RNA template, CDR3s of TCR alpha and beta were amplified with iRepertoire arm-PCR. TCRdb reanalysed the multiplex PCR reads using MiXCR and keeps one entry per CDR3 protein. The sample includes roughly 120,000 distinct CDR3 sequences, 25% of them seen just once. The sample was glioma tissue, nonneoplastic brain tissue, or PBMCs (not recorded which). The origin of the receptors is a human donor with low-grade glioma or glioblastoma, undergoing nonglioma brain surgery, or in good health (not recorded which).

Turning to this clonotype: The CDR3 carries no conserved terminal phenylalanine or tryptophan, so it likely arises from a read error. The V and J genes are TRBV6-1 and TRBJ2-1; a weak D match, TRBD2 (7 bases). The CDR3 is 15 amino acids. Germline assignment: CDR1 MNHNS and CDR2 SASEGT. Here the CDR3 DNA reads TGTGCCACCAGTGATGTCGCGGGGGCTTACAATGAGCAGTTCCTC. This codes for CATSDVAGAYNEQFL.

This clonotype was seen repeatedly, ten times or more. Here the CDR3 reads CAISESVNPENTEAFF. Written as DNA, the CDR3 is TGTGCCATCAGTGAGTCGGTGAACCCTGAGAACACTGAAGCTTTCTTT. The rearrangement uses TRBV10-3 and TRBJ1-1; D remains unclear. Germline V CDR1 and CDR2: ENHRY, SYGVKD. Trimming cost V 0 bases and J 1 base, with 12 bases left between them. The length of the CDR3 is 16 residues.

This clonotype was counted many times. The chain joins TRBV6-1 to TRBJ2-1, with 11 bases identical to TRBD2. CDR3 length equals 15 residues. V dropped 5 bases and J dropped 7; count of bases not matched to a gene: 7. Germline V gene data show CDR1 as MNHNS and CDR2 as SASEGT. The CDR3 region has the DNA TGTGCCAGCAGTTACGGGGGACTAGCGGTAAATGAGCAGTTCTTC. As protein: CASSYGGLAVNEQFF.

Ten or more counts support this clonotype. The genes are TRBV7-2 and TRBJ1-6; no reliable D call. The length of the CDR3 is 16 residues. CDR1 SGHTA and CDR2 FQGNSA come from the germline V gene. V dropped 2 bases and J dropped 7 bases, with 15 bases sitting between them. Here the CDR3 DNA reads TGTGCCAGCAGCTTAATCGGTGGGGTAAACAATTCACCCCTCCACTTT. Translating it yields CASSLIGGVNNSPLHF.

This clonotype was detected many times. This chain connects TRBV19 to TRBJ2-5; possibly TRBD1 for D (7 bases). The CDR3 runs to 14 residues. Germline V lookup: CDR1 LNHDA, CDR2 SQIVND (reference sequence). V lost 3 bases, J lost 5 bases, and 13 bases lay in between. The DNA for the CDR3 is TGTGCCAGTAGTATCGGAGGGGGCAGTGAGACCCAGTACTTC. It translates to CASSIGGGSETQYF.

V usage is TRBV19 and J usage is TRBJ1-1; D is uncertain. Germline V lookup: CDR1 LNHDA, CDR2 SQIVND (reference sequence). This CDR3 contains 14 residues. The CDR3 DNA is TGTGTTAGTAGTATCAAGGATGGGAACACTGAAGCTTTCTTT. As protein: CVSSIKDGNTEAFF.

In its sample, this clonotype was seen many times. V usage is TRBV6-2 or TRBV6-3 and J usage is TRBJ2-4; tentatively, D is TRBD1 (5 bases). Germline values: CDR1 MNHEY, CDR2 SVGEGT. This CDR3 is 15 amino acids long. V lost 5 bases, J lost 1 base, and 12 bases lay in between. CDR3 bases: TGTGCCAGCAGTCAGGGTATGGAGGCCAAAAACATTCAGTACTTC. Translating gives CASSQGMEAKNIQYF.

Notes on this clonotype: One end of the junction is discordant with germline, which a read error may explain. The chain is built from TRBV6-2 or TRBV6-3 and TRBJ1-3, with D uncertain. CDR3 length: 15 residues. In germline, CDR1 is MNHEY, CDR2 SVGEGT. CDR3 protein: CASGSYDTSGDTIYF. CDR3 sequence (DNA): TGTGCCAGCGGTTCGTACGACACCTCTGGAGACACCATATATTTT.

As for this clonotype: Just one base apart from a much larger clone, this may be a read error. This CDR3 reads CASSMTRLKGNEQFF. In DNA, the CDR3 is TGTGCCAGTAGTATGACCAGGTTGAAGGGCAATGAGCAGTTCTTC. This chain joins TRBV19 and TRBJ2-1; no reliable D call. CDR1 is LNHDA, CDR2 SQIVND, per germline (reference sequence). This CDR3 has 15 residues. Trimming removed 3 bases from V and 6 bases from J, with 15 bases in between. The full variable domain, completed using reference TRBV19 and TRBJ2-1, is DGGITQSPKYLFRKEGQNVTLSCEQNLNHDAMYWYRQDPGQGLRLIYYSQIVNDFQKGDIAEGYSVSREKKESFPLTVTSAQKNPTAFYLCASSMTRLKGNEQFFGPGTRLTVL.

This clonotype was seen repeatedly, ten times or more. J is TRBJ1-1 and V is TRBV6-1; tentatively, D is TRBD1 (6 bases). The CDR3 spans 11 residues. Germline V gene sequence: CDR1 MNHNS, CDR2 SASEGT. V gave up 8 bases and J gave up 6 bases, with 10 bases separating them. This CDR3 reads CASRTGPEAFF. Written as DNA, the CDR3 is TGTGCCAGCCGCACAGGGCCTGAAGCTTTCTTT.

This clonotype was counted ten times or more. The V and J genes are TRBV25-1 and TRBJ2-3; 8 bases are a match to TRBD1. V trimming: 1 base; J trimming: 4 bases; junction bases outside the gene matches: 10. Per the germline V gene, CDR1 is MGHDK and CDR2 is SYGVNS. This CDR3 is built from 17 residues. Here the CDR3 DNA reads TGTGCCAGCAGTGAATGGAGGGGCAGGGGGCTCCCAGATACGCAGTATTTT. Its translation: CASSEWRGRGLPDTQYF.

On this clonotype: This may be a read error, as it is one base from a much larger clone. V and J are TRBV11-2 and TRBJ2-1; 9 bases match TRBD1. Germline CDR1 SGHAT, CDR2 FQNNGV. With V trimmed by 5 bases and J by 4 bases, 6 bases remained unmatched. The CDR3 covers 15 residues. CDR3 sequence: CASSPRTGVYNEQFF. CDR3 sequence (DNA): TGTGCCAGCAGCCCCAGGACAGGGGTATACAATGAGCAGTTCTTC.

This clonotype showed up many times. The chain links TRBV7-3 to TRBJ2-1, with 12 bases identical to TRBD2. The germline CDR1 and CDR2 sequences are SGHTA and FQGTGA. Trimming at V came to 7 bases and at J to 8 bases, leaving 9 bases not matched to a gene. This CDR3 spans 15 amino acids. The CDR3 DNA sequence: TGTGCCAGCACCAGGTCTAGCGGGGGGGCCTATGAGCAGTTCTTC. It codes for CASTRSSGGAYEQFF. The entire variable domain, with the rest obtained from reference TRBV7-3 and TRBJ2-1, is as follows: GAGVSQTPSNKVTEKGKYVELRCDPISGHTALYWYRQSLGQGPEFLIYFQGTGAADDSGLPNDRFFAVRPEGSVSTLKIQRTERGDSAVYLCASTRSSGGAYEQFFGPGTRLTVL.

This clonotype was observed at least ten times. The chain combines TRBV2 with TRBJ2-7; D gene uncertain. Germline assignment: CDR1 SNHLY and CDR2 FYNNEI. CDR3 length: 12 residues. V gave up 7 bases and J gave up 2 bases, with 9 bases separating them. The CDR3 spells CASIKLTYEQYF. In DNA form, the CDR3 reads TGTGCCAGCATTAAACTCACCTACGAGCAGTACTTC.

In its sample, this clonotype was seen a few times. A much larger clone lies one base from this, so it may be a read error. The chain uses TRBV6-2 or TRBV6-3 and TRBJ2-1; D may match TRBD1 or TRBD2 (5 bases each). This CDR3 is built from 15 residues. Trimming cost V 4 bases and J 5 bases, with 15 bases left between them. Germline V lookup: CDR1 MNHEY, CDR2 SVGEGT. The CDR3 DNA reads as TGTGCCAGCAGTTTAGCCGGGGCACTTAACAATGAGCAGTTCTTC. Protein sequence: CASSLAGALNNEQFF.

This clonotype has ten or more counts. The chain combines TRBV7-2 with TRBJ2-7; the D is unclear. This CDR3 region has 11 residues. Per the germline V gene, CDR1 is SGHTA and CDR2 is FQGNSA. The V end was cut by 2 bases, the J end by 5 bases, with 4 bases between. The CDR3 loop is CASSLSHEQYF. For the CDR3, the DNA is TGTGCCAGCAGCTTATCCCACGAGCAGTACTTC.

V and J are TRBV5-1 and TRBJ2-1, with D tentatively TRBD2 (5 bases). Trimming shortened V by 0 bases and J by 3 bases, and 10 bases separated the two germline ends. In germline, CDR1 is SGHRS, CDR2 YFSETQ. The length of the CDR3 is 15 residues. The CDR3 here is CASSLDTRDYNEQFF. DNA for the CDR3: TGCGCCAGCAGCTTGGATACTAGAGACTACAATGAGCAGTTCTTC. Filled out from reference TRBV5-1 and TRBJ2-1, the complete variable domain reads KAGVTQTPRYLIKTRGQQVTLSCSPISGHRSVSWYQQTPGQGLQFLFEYFSETQRNKGNFPGRFSGRQFSNSRSEMNVSTLELGDSALYLCASSLDTRDYNEQFFGPGTRLTVL.

Details on this clonotype: This may stem from a read error, because a much larger clone lies one nucleotide away. The chain is built from TRBV18 and TRBJ1-1; the match to TRBD1 covers 8 bases. Per the germline V gene, CDR1 is KGHSH and CDR2 is LQKENI. The CDR3 contains 15 residues. The trim removed 1 base at V and 6 bases at J, leaving 7 bases unmatched. The CDR3 coding sequence is TGTGCCAGCTCACCACTGGTACAGGGGGGGGCTGAAGCTTTCTTT. It yields the protein CASSPLVQGGAEAFF.

In its sample, this clonotype was seen many times. The chain recombines TRBV7-2 with TRBJ2-1; D uncertain. V was cut by 3 bases and J by 9 bases, with 12 bases left in between. The CDR3 covers 13 residues. The germline V gene encodes CDR1 SGHTA and CDR2 FQGNSA. The chain's CDR3 is CASSFIEGGEQFF. DNA for the CDR3: TGTGCCAGCAGCTTTATAGAAGGCGGTGAGCAGTTCTTC. The full variable domain, its missing parts supplied by reference TRBV7-2 and TRBJ2-1, is GAGVSQSPSNKVTEKGKDVELRCDPISGHTALYWYRQSLGQGLEFLIYFQGNSAPDKSGLPSDRFSAERTGGSVSTLTIQRTQQEDSAVYLCASSFIEGGEQFFGPGTRLTVL.

This clonotype was seen ten or more times. The DNA of the CDR3 is TGCAGCGCTCCCGTGGCCCAGTACTTC. It translates to CSAPVAQYF. The chain couples TRBV29-1 to TRBJ2-5; no clear D. Trimming took off 7 bases at V and 9 bases at J, with 9 bases between the two ends. Germline-derived CDR1 and CDR2 are SQVTM and ANQGSEA. CDR3 size: 9 residues.